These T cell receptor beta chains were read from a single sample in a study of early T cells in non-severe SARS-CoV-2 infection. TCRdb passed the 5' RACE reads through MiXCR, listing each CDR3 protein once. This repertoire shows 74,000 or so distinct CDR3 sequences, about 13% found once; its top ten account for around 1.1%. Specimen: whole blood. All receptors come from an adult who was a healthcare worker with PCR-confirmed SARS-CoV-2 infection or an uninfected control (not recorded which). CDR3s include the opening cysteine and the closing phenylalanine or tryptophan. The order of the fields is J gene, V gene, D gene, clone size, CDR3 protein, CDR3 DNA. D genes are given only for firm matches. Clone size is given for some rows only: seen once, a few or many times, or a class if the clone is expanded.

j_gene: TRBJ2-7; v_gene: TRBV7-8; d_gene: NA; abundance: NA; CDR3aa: CASSDRARSNEQYF; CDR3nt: TGTGCCAGCAGCGACCGGGCCCGAAGTAACGAGCAGTACTTC
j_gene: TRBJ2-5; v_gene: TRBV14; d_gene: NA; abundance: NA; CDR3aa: CASSQDLASVETQYF; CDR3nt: TGTGCCAGCAGCCAAGATCTCGCTAGCGTGGAGACCCAGTACTTC
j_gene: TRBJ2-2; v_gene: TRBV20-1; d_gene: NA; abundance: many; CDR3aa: CSARDRVRNTGELFF; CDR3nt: TGCAGTGCTAGAGACAGGGTTCGGAACACCGGGGAGCTGTTTTTT
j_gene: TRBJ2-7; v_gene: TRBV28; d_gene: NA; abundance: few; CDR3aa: CASKDSYKTYEQYF; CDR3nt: TGTGCCAGCAAGGACTCGTACAAGACCTACGAGCAGTACTTC
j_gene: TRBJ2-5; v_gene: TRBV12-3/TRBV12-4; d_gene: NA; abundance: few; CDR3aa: CASSPGTLRIETQYF; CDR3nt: TGTGCCAGCAGTCCCGGGACTTTGAGGATAGAGACCCAGTACTTC
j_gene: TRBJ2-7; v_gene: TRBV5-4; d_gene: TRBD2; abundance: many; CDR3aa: CASSQNLAGYYEQYF; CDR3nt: TGTGCCAGCAGCCAAAATCTAGCGGGGTACTACGAGCAGTACTTC
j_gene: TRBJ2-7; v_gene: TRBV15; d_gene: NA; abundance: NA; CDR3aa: CATSTCYEQYF; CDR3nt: TGTGCCACCAGCACTTGCTACGAGCAGTACTTC
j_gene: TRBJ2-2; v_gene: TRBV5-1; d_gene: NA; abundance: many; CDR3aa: CASSSDRANTGELFF; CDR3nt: TGCGCCAGCAGCTCGGACAGAGCGAACACCGGGGAGCTGTTTTTT
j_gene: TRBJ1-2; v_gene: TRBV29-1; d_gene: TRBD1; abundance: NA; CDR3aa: CSVEGGQGVAGTF; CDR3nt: TGCAGCGTTGAGGGCGGGCAGGGGGTCGCCGGGACCTTC
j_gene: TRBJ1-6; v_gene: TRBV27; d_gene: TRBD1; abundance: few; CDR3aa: CASSSRQGGSPLHF; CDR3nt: TGTGCCAGCAGTTCCCGACAGGGTGGCTCACCCCTCCACTTT
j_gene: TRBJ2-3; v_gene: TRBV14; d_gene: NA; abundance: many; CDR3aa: CASSPIRGTDTQYF; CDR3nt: TGTGCCAGCAGCCCAATCCGGGGAACGGATACGCAGTATTTT
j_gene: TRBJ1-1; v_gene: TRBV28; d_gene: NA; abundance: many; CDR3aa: CASSSRFGWTEAFF; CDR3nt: TGTGCCAGCAGTTCTAGATTCGGGTGGACTGAAGCTTTCTTT
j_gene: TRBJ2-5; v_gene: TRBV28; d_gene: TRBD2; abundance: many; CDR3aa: CASSSSSGGQETQYF; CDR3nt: TGTGCCAGCAGTTCCTCTAGCGGGGGCCAAGAGACCCAGTACTTC
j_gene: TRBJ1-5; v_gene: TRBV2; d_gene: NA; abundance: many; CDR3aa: CASTFALGSNQPQHF; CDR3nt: TGTGCCAGCACCTTCGCCTTAGGTAGCAATCAGCCCCAGCATTTT
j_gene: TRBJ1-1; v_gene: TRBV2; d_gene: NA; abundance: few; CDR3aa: CASSYRGLNTEAFF; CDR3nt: TGCGCCAGCAGTTACCGGGGCCTAAACACTGAAGCTTTCTTT
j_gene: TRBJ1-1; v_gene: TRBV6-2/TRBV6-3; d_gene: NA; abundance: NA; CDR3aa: CASSYARKAFF; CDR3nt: TGTGCCAGCAGTTACGCCCGGAAGGCTTTCTTT
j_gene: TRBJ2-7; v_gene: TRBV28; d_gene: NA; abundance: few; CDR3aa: CASSQQDSRVRGEQYF; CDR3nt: TGTGCCAGCAGTCAACAGGACAGCCGCGTCAGGGGAGAGCAGTACTTC
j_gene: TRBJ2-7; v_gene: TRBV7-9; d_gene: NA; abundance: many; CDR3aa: CASSDRRYEQYF; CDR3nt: TGTGCCAGCAGCGATAGACGTTACGAGCAGTACTTC
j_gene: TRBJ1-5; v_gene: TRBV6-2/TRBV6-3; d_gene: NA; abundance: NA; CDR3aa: CASSHREGSNQPQHF; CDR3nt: TGTGCCAGCAGTCACAGGGAAGGTAGCAATCAGCCCCAGCATTTT
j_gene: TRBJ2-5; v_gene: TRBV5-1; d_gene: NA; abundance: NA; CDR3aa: CASSGKQETQYF; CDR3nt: TGCGCCAGCAGCGGGAAGCAAGAGACCCAGTACTTC
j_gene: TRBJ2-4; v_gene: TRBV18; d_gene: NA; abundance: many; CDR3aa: CATREGLAKNIQYF; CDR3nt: TGTGCCACCCGAGAGGGATTAGCCAAAAACATTCAGTACTTC
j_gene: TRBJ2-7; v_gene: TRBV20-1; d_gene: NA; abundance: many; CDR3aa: CSARDSFGQSSYEQYF; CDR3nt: TGCAGTGCTAGAGATAGTTTCGGACAAAGCTCCTACGAGCAGTACTTC
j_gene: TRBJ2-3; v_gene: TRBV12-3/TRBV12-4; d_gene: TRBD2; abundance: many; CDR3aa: CASTALSGSPDTQYF; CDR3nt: TGTGCCAGCACAGCACTTAGCGGGAGTCCAGATACGCAGTATTTT
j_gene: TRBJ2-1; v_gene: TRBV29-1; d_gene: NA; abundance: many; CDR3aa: CSVWEGEGRQFF; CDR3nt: TGCAGCGTTTGGGAGGGGGAAGGCCGGCAGTTCTTC
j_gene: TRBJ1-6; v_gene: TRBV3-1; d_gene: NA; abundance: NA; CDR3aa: CASSQVTIPNSPLHF; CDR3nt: TGTGCCAGCAGCCAAGTTACGATTCCCAATTCACCCCTCCACTTT
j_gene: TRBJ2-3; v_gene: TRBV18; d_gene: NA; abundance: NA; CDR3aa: CASSGMNTQYF; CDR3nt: TGTGCCAGCTCAGGGATGAATACGCAGTATTTT
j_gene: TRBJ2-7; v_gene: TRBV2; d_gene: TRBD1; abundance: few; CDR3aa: CASSEAQPRGYEQYF; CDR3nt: TGTGCCAGCAGTGAAGCCCAGCCCAGGGGGTACGAGCAGTACTTC
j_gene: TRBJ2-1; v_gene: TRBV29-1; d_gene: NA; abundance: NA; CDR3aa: CSVDRQLGNEQFF; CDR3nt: TGCAGCGTTGACAGGCAATTGGGCAATGAGCAGTTCTTC
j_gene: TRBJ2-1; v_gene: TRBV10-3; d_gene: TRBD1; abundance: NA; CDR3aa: CAIRDRDINEQFF; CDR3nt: TGTGCCATCCGGGACAGGGATATTAATGAGCAGTTCTTC
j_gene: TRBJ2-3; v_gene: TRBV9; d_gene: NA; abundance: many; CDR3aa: CASSVGLGFGTDTQYF; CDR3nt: TGTGCCAGCAGCGTAGGATTGGGGTTCGGCACAGATACGCAGTATTTT
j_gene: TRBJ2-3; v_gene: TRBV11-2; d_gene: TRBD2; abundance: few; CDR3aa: CASSLDLAGGIDTQYF; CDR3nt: TGTGCCAGCAGCTTAGACCTAGCGGGGGGTATAGATACGCAGTATTTT
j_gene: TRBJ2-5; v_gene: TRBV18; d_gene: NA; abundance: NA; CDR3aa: CASSPPSVQETQYF; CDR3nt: TGTGCCAGCTCACCACCGTCGGTTCAAGAGACCCAGTACTTC
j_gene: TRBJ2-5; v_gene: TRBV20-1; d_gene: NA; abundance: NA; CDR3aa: CSAIKGQETQYF; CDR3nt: TGCAGTGCTATCAAGGGCCAAGAGACCCAGTACTTC
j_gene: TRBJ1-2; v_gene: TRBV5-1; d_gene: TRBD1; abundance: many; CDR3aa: CASSLDRGFNYGYTF; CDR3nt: TGCGCCAGCAGCTTGGACAGGGGGTTCAACTATGGCTACACCTTC
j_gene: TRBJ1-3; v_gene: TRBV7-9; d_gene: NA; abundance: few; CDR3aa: CAPAGDGNTIYF; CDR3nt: TGTGCTCCGGCAGGCGACGGAAACACCATATATTTT
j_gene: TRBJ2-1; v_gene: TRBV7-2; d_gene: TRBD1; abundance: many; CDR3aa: CASSSWRTGGREQFF; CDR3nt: TGTGCCAGCAGCTCTTGGCGTACAGGGGGCCGGGAGCAGTTCTTC
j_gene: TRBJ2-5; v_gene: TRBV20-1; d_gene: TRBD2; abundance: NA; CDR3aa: CSATRGAGSQETQYF; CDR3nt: TGCAGTGCTACCCGGGGAGCGGGGTCACAAGAGACCCAGTACTTC
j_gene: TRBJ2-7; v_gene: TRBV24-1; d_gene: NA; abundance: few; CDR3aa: CATSDPRQGSDEQYF; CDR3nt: TGTGCCACCAGTGACCCACGGCAGGGCAGTGACGAGCAGTACTTC
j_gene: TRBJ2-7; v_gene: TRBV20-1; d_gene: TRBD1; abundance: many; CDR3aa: CSARDPKTGDNPYEQYF; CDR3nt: TGCAGTGCTAGAGATCCAAAGACAGGGGACAACCCCTACGAGCAGTACTTC
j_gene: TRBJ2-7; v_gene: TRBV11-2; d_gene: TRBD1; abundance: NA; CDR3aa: CASSGDRGPYEQYF; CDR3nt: TGTGCCAGCAGCGGGGACAGGGGGCCGTACGAGCAGTACTTC
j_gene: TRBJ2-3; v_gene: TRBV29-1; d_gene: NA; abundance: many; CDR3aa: CSVEPLYTDTQYF; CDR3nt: TGCAGCGTTGAGCCGCTATACACAGATACGCAGTATTTT
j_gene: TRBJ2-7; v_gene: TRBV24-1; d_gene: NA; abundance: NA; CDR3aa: CATSSRSEQYF; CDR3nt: TGTGCCACCAGCTCCCGAAGCGAGCAGTACTTC
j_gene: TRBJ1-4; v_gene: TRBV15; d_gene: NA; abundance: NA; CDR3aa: CAASREPTNEKLFF; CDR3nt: TGTGCCGCGTCCCGGGAGCCAACTAATGAAAAACTGTTTTTT
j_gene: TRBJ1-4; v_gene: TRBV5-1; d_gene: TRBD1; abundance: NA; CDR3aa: CASSRDSRNEKLFF; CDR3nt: TGCGCCAGCAGCAGGGACAGCAGAAATGAAAAACTGTTTTTT
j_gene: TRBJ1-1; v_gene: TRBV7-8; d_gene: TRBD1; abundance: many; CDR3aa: CASSLQGAEAFF; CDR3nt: TGTGCCAGCAGCTTACAGGGGGCCGAAGCTTTCTTT
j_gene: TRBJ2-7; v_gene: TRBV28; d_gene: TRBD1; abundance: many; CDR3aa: CASSSSGTAYEQYF; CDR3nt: TGTGCCAGCAGTTCATCCGGGACAGCCTACGAGCAGTACTTC
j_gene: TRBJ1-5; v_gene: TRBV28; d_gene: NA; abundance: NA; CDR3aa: CASSREPQHF; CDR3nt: TGTGCCAGCAGCCGAGAGCCCCAGCATTTT
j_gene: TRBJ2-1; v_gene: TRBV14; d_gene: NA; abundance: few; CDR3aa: CASSRSGDIQFF; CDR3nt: TGTGCCAGCAGCCGTTCAGGAGATATACAGTTCTTC
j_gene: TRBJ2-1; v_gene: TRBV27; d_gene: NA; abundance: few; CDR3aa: CASRLRGQPPRRDDNEQFF; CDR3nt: TGTGCCAGCAGACTGCGAGGACAGCCCCCGAGGAGGGACGACAATGAGCAGTTCTTC
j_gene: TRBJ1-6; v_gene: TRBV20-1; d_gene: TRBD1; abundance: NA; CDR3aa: CSARRTGGAFYNSPLHF; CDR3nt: TGCAGTGCTAGACGGACAGGGGGTGCTTTCTATAATTCACCCCTCCACTTT
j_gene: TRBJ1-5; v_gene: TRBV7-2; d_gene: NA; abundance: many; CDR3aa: CASSLGTQGNQPQHF; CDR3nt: TGTGCCAGCAGCTTAGGGACCCAGGGAAATCAGCCCCAGCATTTT
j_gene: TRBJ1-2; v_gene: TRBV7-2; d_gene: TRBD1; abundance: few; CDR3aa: CASSLQRTGPIYGYTF; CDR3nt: TGTGCCAGCAGCTTACAACGGACAGGACCAATCTATGGCTACACCTTC
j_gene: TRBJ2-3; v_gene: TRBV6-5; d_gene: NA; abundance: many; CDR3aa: CASRPRGGTSTDTQYF; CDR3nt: TGTGCCAGCAGGCCCCGGGGAGGAACTAGCACAGATACGCAGTATTTT
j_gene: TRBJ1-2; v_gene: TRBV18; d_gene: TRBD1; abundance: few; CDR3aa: CASSFQGAVRYGYTF; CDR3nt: TGTGCCAGCTCATTTCAGGGGGCAGTCCGGTATGGCTACACCTTC
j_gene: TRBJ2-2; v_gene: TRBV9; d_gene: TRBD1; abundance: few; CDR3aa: CASSQIKQGSTGELFF; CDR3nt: TGTGCCAGCAGCCAAATCAAACAGGGGTCCACCGGGGAGCTGTTTTTT
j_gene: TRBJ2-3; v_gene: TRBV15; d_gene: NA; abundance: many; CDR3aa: CATSRVKDTQYF; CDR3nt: TGTGCCACCAGCAGAGTAAAGGATACGCAGTATTTT
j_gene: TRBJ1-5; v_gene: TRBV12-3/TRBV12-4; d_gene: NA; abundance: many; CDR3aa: CASSLVAPGNQPQHF; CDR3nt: TGTGCCAGCAGTTTAGTCGCGCCAGGCAATCAGCCCCAGCATTTT
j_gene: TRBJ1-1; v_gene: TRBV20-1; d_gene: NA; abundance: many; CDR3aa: CSARGNREGDTEAFF; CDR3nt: TGCAGTGCTAGAGGAAACAGGGAGGGGGACACTGAAGCTTTCTTT
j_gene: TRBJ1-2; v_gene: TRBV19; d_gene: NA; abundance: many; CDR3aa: CASTGGQLYGYTF; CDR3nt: TGTGCCAGTACGGGCGGACAGCTCTATGGCTACACCTTC
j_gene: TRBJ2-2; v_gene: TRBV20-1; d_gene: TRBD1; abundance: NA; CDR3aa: CSASPGQGANTGELFF; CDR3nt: TGCAGTGCTAGTCCCGGACAGGGGGCGAACACCGGGGAGCTGTTTTTT